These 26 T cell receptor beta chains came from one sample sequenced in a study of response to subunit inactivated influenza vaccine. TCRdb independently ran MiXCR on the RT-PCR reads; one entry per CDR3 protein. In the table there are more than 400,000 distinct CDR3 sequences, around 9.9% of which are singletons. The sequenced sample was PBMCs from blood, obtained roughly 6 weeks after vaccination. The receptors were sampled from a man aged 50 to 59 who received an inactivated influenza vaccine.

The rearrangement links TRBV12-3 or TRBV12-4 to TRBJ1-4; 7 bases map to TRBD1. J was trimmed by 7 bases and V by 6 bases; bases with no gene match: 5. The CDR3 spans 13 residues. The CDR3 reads CASRQGFGEKLFF. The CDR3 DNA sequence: TGTGCCAGCAGACAGGGGTTTGGTGAAAAACTGTTTTTT.

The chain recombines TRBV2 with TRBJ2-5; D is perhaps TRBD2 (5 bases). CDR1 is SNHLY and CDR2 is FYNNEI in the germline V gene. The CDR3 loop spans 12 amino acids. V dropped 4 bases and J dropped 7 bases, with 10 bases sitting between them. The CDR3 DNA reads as TGTGCCAGCAGTGGCCTAGCCGGGACCCAGTACTTC. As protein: CASSGLAGTQYF.

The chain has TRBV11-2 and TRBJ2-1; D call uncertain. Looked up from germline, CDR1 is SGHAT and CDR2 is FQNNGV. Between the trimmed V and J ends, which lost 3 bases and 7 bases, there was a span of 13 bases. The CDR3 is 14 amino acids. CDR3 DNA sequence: TGTGCCAGCAGCTTCGGTAATAACGGGAATGAGCAGTTCTTC. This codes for CASSFGNNGNEQFF. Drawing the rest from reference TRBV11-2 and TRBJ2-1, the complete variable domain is EAGVAQSPRYKIIEKRQSVAFWCNPISGHATLYWYQQILGQGPKLLIQFQNNGVVDDSQLPKDRFSAERLKGVDSTLKIQPAKLEDSAVYLCASSFGNNGNEQFFGPGTRLTVL.

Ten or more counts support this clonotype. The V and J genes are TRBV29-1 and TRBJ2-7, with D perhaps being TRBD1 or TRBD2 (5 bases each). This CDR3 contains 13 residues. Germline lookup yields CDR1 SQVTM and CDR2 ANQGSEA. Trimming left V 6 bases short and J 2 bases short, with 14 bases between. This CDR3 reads CSVRGTVTYEQYF. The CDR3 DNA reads TGCAGCGTAAGAGGGACGGTGACCTACGAGCAGTACTTC.

The CDR3 DNA follows: TGTGCCAGCAGCCAAGGGATACAGTCCTATGGCTACACCTTC. Its translation: CASSQGIQSYGYTF. The chain employs TRBV3-1 and TRBJ1-2; no reliable D call. The V end was cut by 1 base, the J end by 4 bases, with 10 bases between. This CDR3 comprises 14 residues. Germline V lookup: CDR1 LGHDT, CDR2 YNNKEL (reference sequence).

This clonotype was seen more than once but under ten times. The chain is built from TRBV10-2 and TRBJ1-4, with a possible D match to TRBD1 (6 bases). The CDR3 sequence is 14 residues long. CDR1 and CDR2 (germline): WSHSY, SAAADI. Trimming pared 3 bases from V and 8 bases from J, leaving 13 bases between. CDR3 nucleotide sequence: TGCGCCAGCAGTGAAAGGGGGAAGAGGGAAAAACTGTTTTTT. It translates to CASSERGKREKLFF.

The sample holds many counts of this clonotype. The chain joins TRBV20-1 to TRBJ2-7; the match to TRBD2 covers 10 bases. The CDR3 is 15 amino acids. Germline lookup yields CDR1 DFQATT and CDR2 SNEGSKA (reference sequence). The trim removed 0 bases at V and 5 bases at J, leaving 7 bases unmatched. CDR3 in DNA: TGCAGTGCTAGAGATCCTAGACTAGCGGGCGACGAGCAGTACTTC. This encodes CSARDPRLAGDEQYF.

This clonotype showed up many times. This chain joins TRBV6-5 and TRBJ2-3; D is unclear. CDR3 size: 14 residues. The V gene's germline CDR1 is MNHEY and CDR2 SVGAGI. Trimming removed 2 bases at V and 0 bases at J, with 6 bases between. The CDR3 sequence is CASSYSASTDTQYF. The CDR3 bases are TGTGCCAGCAGTTACAGCGCTAGCACAGATACGCAGTATTTT.

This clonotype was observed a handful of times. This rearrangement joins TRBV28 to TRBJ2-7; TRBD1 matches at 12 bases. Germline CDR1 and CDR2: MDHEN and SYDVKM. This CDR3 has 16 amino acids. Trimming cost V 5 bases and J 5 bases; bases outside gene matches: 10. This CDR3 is CASSLPPGQGAHEQYF. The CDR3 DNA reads TGTGCCAGCAGTCTTCCTCCGGGACAGGGGGCCCACGAGCAGTACTTC.

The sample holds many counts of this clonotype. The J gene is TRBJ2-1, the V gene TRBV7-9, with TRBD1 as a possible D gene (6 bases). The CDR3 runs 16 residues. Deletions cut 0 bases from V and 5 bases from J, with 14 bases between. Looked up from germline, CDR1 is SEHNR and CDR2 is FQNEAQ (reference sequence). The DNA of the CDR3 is TGTGCCAGCAGCTTAGCCCCAGGACAGAAAAACAATGAGCAGTTCTTC. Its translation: CASSLAPGQKNNEQFF. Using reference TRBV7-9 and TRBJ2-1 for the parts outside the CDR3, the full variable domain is DTGVSQNPRHKITKRGQNVTFRCDPISEHNRLYWYRQTLGQGPEFLTYFQNEAQLEKSRLLSDRFSAERPKGSFSTLEIQRTEQGDSAMYLCASSLAPGQKNNEQFFGPGTRLTVL.

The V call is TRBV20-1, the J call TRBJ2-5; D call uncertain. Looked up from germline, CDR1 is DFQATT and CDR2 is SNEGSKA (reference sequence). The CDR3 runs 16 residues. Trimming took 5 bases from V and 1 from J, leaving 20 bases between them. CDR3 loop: CSADPRAKTSQETQYF. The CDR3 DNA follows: TGCAGTGCTGACCCCCGGGCGAAAACGAGCCAAGAGACCCAGTACTTC.

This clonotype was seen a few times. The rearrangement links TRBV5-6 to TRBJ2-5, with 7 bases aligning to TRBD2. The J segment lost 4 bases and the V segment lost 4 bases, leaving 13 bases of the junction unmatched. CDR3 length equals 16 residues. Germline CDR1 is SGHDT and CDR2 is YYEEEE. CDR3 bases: TGTGCCAGCAGCCTAATAGGCGGGAGTGTCCGAGAGACCCAGTACTTC. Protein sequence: CASSLIGGSVRETQYF.

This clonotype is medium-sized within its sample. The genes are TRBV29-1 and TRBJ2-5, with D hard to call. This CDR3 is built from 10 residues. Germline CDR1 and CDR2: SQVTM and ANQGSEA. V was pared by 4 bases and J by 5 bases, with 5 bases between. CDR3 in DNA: TGCAGCGTTGTATTCGAGACCCAGTACTTC. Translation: CSVVFETQYF.

The CDR3: CAWSTHLPGVTGELFF. CDR3 bases: TGTGCCTGGAGCACGCACCTTCCCGGGGTTACCGGGGAGCTGTTTTTT. This chain joins TRBV30 and TRBJ2-2, with D tentatively TRBD2 (5 bases). Germline CDR1 reads GTSNPN; CDR2 reads SVGIG (reference sequence). The CDR3 runs to 16 residues. Trimming shortened V by 3 bases and J by 5 bases, and 19 bases separated the two germline ends.

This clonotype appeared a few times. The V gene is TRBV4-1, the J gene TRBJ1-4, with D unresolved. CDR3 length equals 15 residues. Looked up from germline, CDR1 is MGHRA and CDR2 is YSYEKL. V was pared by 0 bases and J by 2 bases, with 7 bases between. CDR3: CASSQDRVTNEKLFF. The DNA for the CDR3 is TGCGCCAGCAGCCAAGATCGAGTGACTAATGAAAAACTGTTTTTT.

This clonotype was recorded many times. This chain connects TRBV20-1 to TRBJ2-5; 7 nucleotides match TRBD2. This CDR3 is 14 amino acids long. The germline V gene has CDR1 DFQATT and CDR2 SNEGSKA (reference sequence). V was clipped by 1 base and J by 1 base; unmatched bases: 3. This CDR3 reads CSARGGGSQETQYF. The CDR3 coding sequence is TGCAGTGCTAGAGGAGGCGGGAGCCAAGAGACCCAGTACTTC.

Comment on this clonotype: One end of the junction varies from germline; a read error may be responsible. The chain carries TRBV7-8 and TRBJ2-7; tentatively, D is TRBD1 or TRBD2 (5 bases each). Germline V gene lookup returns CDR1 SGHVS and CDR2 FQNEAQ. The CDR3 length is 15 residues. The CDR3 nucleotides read TGTGTCAGCAGCTTAGGGACGGGGAGCTATTACGAGCAGTACTTC. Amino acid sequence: CVSSLGTGSYYEQYF.

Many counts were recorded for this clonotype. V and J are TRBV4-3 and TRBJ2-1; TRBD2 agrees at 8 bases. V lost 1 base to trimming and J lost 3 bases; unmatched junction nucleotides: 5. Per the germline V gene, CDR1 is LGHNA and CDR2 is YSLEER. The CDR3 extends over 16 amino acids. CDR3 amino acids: CASSQGEGLGYNEQFF. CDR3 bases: TGCGCCAGCAGCCAAGGAGAGGGACTAGGCTACAATGAGCAGTTCTTC.

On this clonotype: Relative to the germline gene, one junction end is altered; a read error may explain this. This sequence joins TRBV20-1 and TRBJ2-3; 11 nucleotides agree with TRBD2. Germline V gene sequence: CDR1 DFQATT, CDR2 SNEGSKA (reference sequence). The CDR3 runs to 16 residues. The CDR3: CCARDPWGLAVETQYF. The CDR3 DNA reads TGCTGTGCTAGAGATCCGTGGGGACTAGCGGTCGAAACGCAGTATTTT.

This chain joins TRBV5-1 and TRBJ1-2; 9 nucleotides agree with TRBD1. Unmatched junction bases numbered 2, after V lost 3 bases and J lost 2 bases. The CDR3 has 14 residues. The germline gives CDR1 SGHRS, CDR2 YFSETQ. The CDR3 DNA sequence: TGCGCCAGCAGCTGGGGACAGGGAAACTATGGCTACACCTTC. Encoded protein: CASSWGQGNYGYTF. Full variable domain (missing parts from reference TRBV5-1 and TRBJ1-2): KAGVTQTPRYLIKTRGQQVTLSCSPISGHRSVSWYQQTPGQGLQFLFEYFSETQRNKGNFPGRFSGRQFSNSRSEMNVSTLELGDSALYLCASSWGQGNYGYTFGSGTRLTVV.

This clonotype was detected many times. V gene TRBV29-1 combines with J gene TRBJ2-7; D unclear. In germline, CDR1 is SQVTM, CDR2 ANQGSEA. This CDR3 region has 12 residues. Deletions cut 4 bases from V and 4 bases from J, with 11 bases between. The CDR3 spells CSVVQGIYEQYF. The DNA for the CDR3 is TGCAGCGTTGTTCAAGGGATTTACGAGCAGTACTTC.

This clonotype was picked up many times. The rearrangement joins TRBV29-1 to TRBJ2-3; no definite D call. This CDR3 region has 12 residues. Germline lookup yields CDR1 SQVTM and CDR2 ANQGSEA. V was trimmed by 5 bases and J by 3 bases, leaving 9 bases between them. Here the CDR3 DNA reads TGCAGCGTTAACGACGGAACAGATACGCAGTATTTT. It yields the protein CSVNDGTDTQYF.

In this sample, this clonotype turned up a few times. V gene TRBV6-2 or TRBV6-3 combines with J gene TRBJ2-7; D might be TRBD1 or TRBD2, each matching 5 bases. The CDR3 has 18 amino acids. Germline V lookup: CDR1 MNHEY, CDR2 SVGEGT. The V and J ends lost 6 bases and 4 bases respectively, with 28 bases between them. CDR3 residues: CASSHGSEWGTALYEQYF. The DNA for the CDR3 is TGTGCCAGCAGCCACGGCTCAGAATGGGGGACCGCCTTATACGAGCAGTACTTC.

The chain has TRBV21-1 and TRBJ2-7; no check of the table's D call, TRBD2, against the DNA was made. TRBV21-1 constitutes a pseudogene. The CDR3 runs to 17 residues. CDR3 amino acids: CASSKSGCGRARNEQYF. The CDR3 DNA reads TGTGCCAGCAGCAAAAGTGGGTGCGGGAGGGCTCGGAACGAGCAGTACTTC.

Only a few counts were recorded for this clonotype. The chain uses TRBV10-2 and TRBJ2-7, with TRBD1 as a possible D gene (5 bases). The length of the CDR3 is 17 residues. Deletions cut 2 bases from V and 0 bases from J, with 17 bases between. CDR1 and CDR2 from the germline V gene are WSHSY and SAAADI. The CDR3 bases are TGCGCCAGCAGTGAGGCGACAGCCCTTCTGAGCTCCTACGAGCAGTACTTC. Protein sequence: CASSEATALLSSYEQYF.

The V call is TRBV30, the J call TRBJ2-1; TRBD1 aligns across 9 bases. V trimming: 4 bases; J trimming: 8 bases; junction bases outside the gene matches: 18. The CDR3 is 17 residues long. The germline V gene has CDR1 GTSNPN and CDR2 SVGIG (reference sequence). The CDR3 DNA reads TGTGCCTGGACTGACCAATCCCCGGGACAGGGTTTCGATGAGCAGTTCTTC. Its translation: CAWTDQSPGQGFDEQFF.